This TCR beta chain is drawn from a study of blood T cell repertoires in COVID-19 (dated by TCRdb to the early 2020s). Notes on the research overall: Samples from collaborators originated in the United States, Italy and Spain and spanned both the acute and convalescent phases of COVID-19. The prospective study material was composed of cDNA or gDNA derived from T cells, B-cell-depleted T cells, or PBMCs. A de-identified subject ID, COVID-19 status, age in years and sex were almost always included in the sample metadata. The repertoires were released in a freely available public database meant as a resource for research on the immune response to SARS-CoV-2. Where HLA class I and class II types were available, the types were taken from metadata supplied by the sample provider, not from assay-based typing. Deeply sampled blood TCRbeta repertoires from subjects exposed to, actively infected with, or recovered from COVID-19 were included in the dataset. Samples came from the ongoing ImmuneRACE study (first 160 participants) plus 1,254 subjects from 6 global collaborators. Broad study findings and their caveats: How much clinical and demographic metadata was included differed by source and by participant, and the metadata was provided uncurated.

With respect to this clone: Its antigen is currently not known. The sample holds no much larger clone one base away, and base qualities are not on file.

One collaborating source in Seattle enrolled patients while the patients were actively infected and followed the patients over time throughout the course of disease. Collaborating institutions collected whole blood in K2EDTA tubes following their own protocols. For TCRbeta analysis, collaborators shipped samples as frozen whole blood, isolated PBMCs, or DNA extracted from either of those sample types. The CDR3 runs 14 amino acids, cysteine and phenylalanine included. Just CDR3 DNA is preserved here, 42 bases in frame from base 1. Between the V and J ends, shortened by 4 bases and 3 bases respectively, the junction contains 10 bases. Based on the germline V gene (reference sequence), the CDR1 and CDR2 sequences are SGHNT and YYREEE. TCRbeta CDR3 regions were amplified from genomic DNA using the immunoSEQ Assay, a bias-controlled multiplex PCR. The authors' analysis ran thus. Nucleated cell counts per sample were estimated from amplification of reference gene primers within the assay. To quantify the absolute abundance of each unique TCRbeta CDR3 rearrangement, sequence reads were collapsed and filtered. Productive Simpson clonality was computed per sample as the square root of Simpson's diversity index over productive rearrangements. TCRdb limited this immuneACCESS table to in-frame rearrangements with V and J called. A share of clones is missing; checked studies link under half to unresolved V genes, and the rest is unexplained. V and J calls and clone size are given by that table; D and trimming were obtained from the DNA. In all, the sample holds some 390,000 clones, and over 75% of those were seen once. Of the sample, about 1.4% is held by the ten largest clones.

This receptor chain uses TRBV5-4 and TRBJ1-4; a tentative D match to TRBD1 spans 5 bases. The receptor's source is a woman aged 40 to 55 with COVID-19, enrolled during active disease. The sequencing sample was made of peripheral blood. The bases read TGTGCCAGCAGCCGACAGCGAGCTAATGAAAAACTGTTTTTT. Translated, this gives CASSRQRANEKLFF.